Listed below are T cell receptor beta chains from one sample, sequenced in a study of T cells in localized non-small cell lung cancer. TCRdb's copy holds only in-frame clones and misses some; the assay was immunoSEQ multiplex PCR. The sample yields some 21,000 clones, about 88% seen once. The sequencing here drew on peripheral blood, taken before any cancer treatment. These receptors originate from a man aged 35-69 years with stage I lung adenocarcinoma. CDR3s include the opening cysteine and the closing phenylalanine or tryptophan. D genes are given only for firm matches. Some rows have no size entry. The others give once, few or many, or a class for an expanded clone.

NA,TRBD2,TRBJ2-3,TRBV4-1,CASSHIQAGGSTDTQYF,TGCGCCAGCAGCCACATCCAAGCGGGAGGGAGCACAGATACGCAGTATTTT
NA,NA,TRBJ2-7,TRBV7-9,CASSFDGSVIYEQYF,TGTGCCAGCAGCTTTGACGGTAGCGTAATTTACGAGCAGTACTTC
NA,TRBD1,TRBJ1-4,TRBV5-6,CASSLSGQGYEKLFF,TGTGCCAGCAGCCTAAGTGGACAGGGGTACGAAAAACTGTTTTTT
NA,NA,TRBJ2-1,TRBV5-6,CASSLGVEQFF,TGTGCCAGCAGCTTGGGAGTTGAGCAGTTCTTC
once,TRBD1,TRBJ2-2,TRBV6-1,CASSGDMGQPNPGELFF,TGTGCCAGCAGTGGAGACATGGGACAGCCCAATCCGGGGGAGCTGTTTTTT
NA,TRBD1,TRBJ2-1,TRBV28,CASSPYLRRTGAMSYNEQFF,TGTGCCAGCAGCCCCTACCTTAGACGAACAGGGGCAATGTCCTACAATGAGCAGTTCTTC
NA,NA,TRBJ1-5,TRBV21-1,CASSKSRGRSNQPQHF,TGTGCCAGCAGTAAAAGCCGGGGACGCAGCAATCAGCCCCAGCATTTT
NA,NA,TRBJ1-1,TRBV6-5,CASSYWGADAEAFF,TGTGCCAGCAGTTATTGGGGGGCAGACGCTGAAGCTTTCTTT
NA,TRBD1,TRBJ1-1,TRBV11-3,CASSNTGAGEAFF,TGTGCCAGCAGCAATACAGGGGCTGGTGAAGCTTTCTTT
NA,NA,TRBJ1-2,TRBV30,CAWSGSAIANYGYTF,TGTGCCTGGAGTGGTTCGGCTATAGCTAACTATGGCTACACCTTC
once,NA,TRBJ1-2,TRBV7-9,CASSAGRRGPGGYTF,TGTGCCAGCAGCGCCGGTCGACGGGGGCCGGGGGGCTACACCTTC
NA,NA,TRBJ1-1,TRBV6-1,CASSEAGQKKAFF,TGTGCCAGCAGTGAAGCCGGGCAAAAAAAAGCTTTCTTT
NA,NA,TRBJ2-6,TRBV13,CASSFGRSGANVLTF,TGTGCCAGCAGCTTCGGCCGCTCTGGGGCCAACGTCCTGACTTTC
NA,TRBD1,TRBJ2-3,TRBV5-1,CASSLTGGGTDTQYF,TGCGCCAGCAGCCTGACAGGGGGCGGCACAGATACGCAGTATTTT
NA,NA,TRBJ2-2,TRBV7-3,CASSLTGNTGELFF,TGTGCCAGCAGCCTCACAGGAAACACCGGGGAGCTGTTTTTT
NA,TRBD2,TRBJ2-2,TRBV4-1,CASSLRLAGGGELFF,TGCGCCAGCAGTCTAAGACTAGCGGGGGGCGGGGAGCTGTTTTTT
NA,NA,TRBJ1-2,TRBV5-8,CASSSIRARANYGYTF,TGTGCCAGCAGCTCTATCCGGGCCCGAGCTAACTATGGCTACACCTTC
NA,NA,TRBJ1-5,TRBV27,CASSPVWGSNQPQHF,TGTGCCAGCAGCCCTGTCTGGGGAAGCAATCAGCCCCAGCATTTT
NA,NA,TRBJ2-3,TRBV7-7,CASSPQGDTQYF,TGTGCTAGCAGCCCTCAGGGAGATACGCAGTATTTT
NA,TRBD2,TRBJ2-7,TRBV11-2,CASSSRGEGRYEQYF,TGTGCCAGCAGCTCCCGGGGGGAGGGAAGGTACGAGCAGTACTTC
few,NA,TRBJ1-1,TRBV7-3,CASSPPQDTEAFF,TGTGCCAGCAGCCCCCCCCAGGACACTGAAGCTTTCTTT
NA,NA,TRBJ1-4,TRBV5-1,CASSLGEGLSPNEKLFF,TGCGCCAGCAGCTTGGGAGAGGGTTTATCTCCTAATGAAAAACTGTTTTTT